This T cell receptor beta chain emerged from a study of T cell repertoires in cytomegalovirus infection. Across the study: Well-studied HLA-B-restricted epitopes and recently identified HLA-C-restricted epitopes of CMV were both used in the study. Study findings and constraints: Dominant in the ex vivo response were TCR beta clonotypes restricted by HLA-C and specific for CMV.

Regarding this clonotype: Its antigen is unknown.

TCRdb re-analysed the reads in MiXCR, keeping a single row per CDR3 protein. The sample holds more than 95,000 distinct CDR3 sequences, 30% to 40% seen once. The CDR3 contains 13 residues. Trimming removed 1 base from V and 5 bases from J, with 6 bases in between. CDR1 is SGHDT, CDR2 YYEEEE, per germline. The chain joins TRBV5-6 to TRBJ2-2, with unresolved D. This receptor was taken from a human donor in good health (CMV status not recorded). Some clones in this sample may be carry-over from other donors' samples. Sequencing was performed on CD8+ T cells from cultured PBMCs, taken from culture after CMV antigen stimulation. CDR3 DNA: TGTGCCAGCAGCTTGACAGTAACCGGGGAGCTGTTTTTT. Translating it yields CASSLTVTGELFF.